The 26 T cell receptor beta chains reported below all come from one sample, sequenced in a study of T cell repertoires in cytomegalovirus infection. MiXCR, run by TCRdb on the reads, gives a single entry per CDR3 protein. The sample includes 200,000 to 250,000 distinct CDR3 sequences, 20% to 25% of them seen just once. Source material: CD8+ T cells from PBMCs. The receptors come from a human donor in good health (CMV status not recorded). Some clones in this sample may be carry-over from other donors' samples.

Only a few counts were recorded for this clonotype. The chain joins TRBV12-3 or TRBV12-4 to TRBJ2-7; possibly TRBD1 for D (5 bases). CDR3 length: 13 residues. V gave up 3 bases and J gave up 4 bases, with 10 bases separating them. The CDR3 DNA is TGTGCCAGCAGTTTCCAGCAGGGTTACGAGCAGTACTTC. This codes for CASSFQQGYEQYF.

This clonotype occurred a few times. The chain is built from TRBV7-3 and TRBJ1-1; D unresolved. CDR3 size: 15 residues. Trimming cost V 5 bases and J 1 base, with 14 bases left between them. Germline V CDR1 and CDR2: SGHTA, FQGTGA. The CDR3 region has the DNA TGTGCCAGCAGCCCGGATCTCGGATGGAACACTGAAGCTTTCTTT. As protein: CASSPDLGWNTEAFF.

In DNA form, the CDR3 reads TGTGCCAGCAGTGGGACAGGGAAGTCCTATGGCTACACCTTC. Its protein product is CASSGTGKSYGYTF. The chain couples TRBV28 to TRBJ1-2; 9 bases map to TRBD1. The CDR3 length is 14 residues. J gave up 4 bases and V 5 bases, and 5 bases lay outside the gene matches. The germline CDR1 and CDR2 sequences are MDHEN and SYDVKM.

This clonotype was counted a few times. This rearrangement joins TRBV20-1 to TRBJ1-5; no clear D gene. V was shortened by 3 bases and J by 2 bases, with 14 bases between the two germline ends. The CDR3 contains 15 residues. The V gene's germline CDR1 is DFQATT and CDR2 SNEGSKA (reference sequence). CDR3: CSASPKWQGNQPQHF. The CDR3 DNA is TGCAGTGCTAGCCCAAAATGGCAGGGCAATCAGCCCCAGCATTTT.

The chain has TRBV7-9 and TRBJ2-5, with D uncertain. Germline CDR1 is SEHNR and CDR2 is FQNEAQ (reference sequence). The CDR3 consists of 13 residues. V lost 3 bases and J lost 4, with 9 bases in between. CDR3 nucleotide sequence: TGTGCCAGCAGCTTTACACAGCGAGAGACCCAGTACTTC. This translates into CASSFTQRETQYF.

V and J are TRBV4-1 and TRBJ2-2; the D is unclear. The CDR3 is 15 amino acids. Germline values: CDR1 MGHRA, CDR2 YSYEKL. Deletions cut 4 bases from V and 4 bases from J, with 13 bases between. The CDR3 coding sequence is TGCGCCAGCAGCCTAGGACCAGGAGCCACCGGGGAGCTGTTTTTT. It codes for CASSLGPGATGELFF.

The V call is TRBV10-3, the J call TRBJ1-1; D gene uncertain. This CDR3 region has 14 residues. V was pared by 0 bases and J by 1 base, with 6 bases between. CDR1 ENHRY and CDR2 SYGVKD come from the germline V gene. As DNA, the CDR3 is TGTGCCATCAGTGAGTCGAAAGGGAACACTGAAGCTTTCTTT. Translated: CAISESKGNTEAFF.

This clonotype occurred many times. The rearrangement joins TRBV7-9 to TRBJ2-5; possible D gene TRBD2, 5 bases. Germline V lookup: CDR1 SEHNR, CDR2 FQNEAQ (reference sequence). V was cut by 4 bases and J by 9 bases, with 15 bases left in between. The length of the CDR3 is 13 residues. The CDR3 DNA follows: TGTGCCAGCAGCTCCGGACCCGCCGGGGCCCAGTACTTC. Residues: CASSSGPAGAQYF.

The gene calls are TRBV28 and TRBJ2-5; TRBD2 matches 8 bases. The CDR3 extends over 19 amino acids. Trimming removed 1 base from V and 1 base from J; junction bases left unmatched: 14. CDR1 and CDR2 from the germline V gene are MDHEN and SYDVKM. CDR3 in amino acids: CASSLSGTRALTRQETQYF. CDR3 bases: TGTGCCAGCAGTTTATCCGGGACTAGAGCCTTGACGCGCCAAGAGACCCAGTACTTC.

This clonotype was recorded at least ten times. The rearrangement links TRBV7-8 to TRBJ1-1; TRBD1 matches at 8 bases. With 3 bases clipped from V and 3 bases from J, the junction kept 9 bases outside the gene matches. Germline lookup yields CDR1 SGHVS and CDR2 FQNEAQ. CDR3 length equals 16 residues. The CDR3 loop reads CASSFQGASFYTEAFF. The CDR3 DNA follows: TGTGCCAGCAGCTTTCAGGGGGCGAGTTTCTACACTGAAGCTTTCTTT.

This clonotype was recorded at least ten times. The chain's CDR3 is CASSQTGGTYNEQFF. The CDR3 DNA sequence: TGTGCCAGCAGCCAAACCGGGGGCACCTACAATGAGCAGTTCTTC. J is TRBJ2-1 and V is TRBV7-2; TRBD1 or TRBD2 may be the D gene (6 bases each). CDR1 SGHTA and CDR2 FQGNSA come from the germline V gene. The CDR3 contains 15 residues. The V and J ends lost 5 bases and 2 bases respectively, with 13 bases between them.

The chain combines TRBV20-1 with TRBJ2-7; 12 nucleotides align to TRBD2. The germline V gene encodes CDR1 DFQATT and CDR2 SNEGSKA (reference sequence). The CDR3 sequence is 16 residues long. The V gene end was trimmed by 5 bases and the J gene end by 6 bases; junction bases not matched to a gene: 14. CDR3 amino acids: CSAYSTSGGPSTEQYF. In DNA, the CDR3 is TGCAGTGCTTACTCGACTAGCGGGGGACCAAGTACCGAGCAGTACTTC.

This clonotype was counted many times. The rearrangement joins TRBV7-9 to TRBJ2-1; no reliable D call. The germline V gene encodes CDR1 SEHNR and CDR2 FQNEAQ (reference sequence). The CDR3 runs 13 residues. Trimming cost V 5 bases and J 7 bases, with 12 bases left between them. The CDR3, as DNA: TGTGCCAGCAGCCCGCTTCAGAGGAATGAGCAGTTCTTC. It encodes CASSPLQRNEQFF.

The rearrangement uses TRBV12-3 or TRBV12-4 and TRBJ2-3, with 9 bases aligning to TRBD2. Trimming removed 3 bases from V and 3 bases from J; junction bases left unmatched: 13. This CDR3 spans 18 amino acids. The CDR3 here is CASSFLGGASGETDTQYF. CDR3 coding DNA: TGTGCCAGCAGTTTTTTGGGGGGCGCTAGCGGGGAGACAGATACGCAGTATTTT.

In this sample, this clonotype turned up a few times. This chain links TRBV2 with TRBJ2-7; 7 positions agree with TRBD2. CDR3 size: 13 residues. From germline, CDR1 is SNHLY and CDR2 FYNNEI. V shed 8 bases, J shed 2 bases, and the junction held 6 bases outside the gene matches. CDR3 sequence: CASAGLGAYEQYF. The CDR3 region has the DNA TGTGCCAGCGCAGGACTAGGGGCCTACGAGCAGTACTTC.

This clonotype was counted only a few times. V gene TRBV7-6 combines with J gene TRBJ2-7, with 9 bases matching TRBD1. V trimming: 3 bases; J trimming: 3 bases; junction bases outside the gene matches: 3. The CDR3 length is 14 residues. Germline CDR1 reads SGHVS; CDR2 reads FNYEAQ. Here the CDR3 reads CASSLGQGVYEQYF. CDR3 bases: TGTGCCAGCAGCTTGGGACAGGGCGTCTACGAGCAGTACTTC.

In its sample, this clonotype was seen many times. The chain employs TRBV2 and TRBJ2-3; 9 bases are shared with TRBD1. Germline V lookup: CDR1 SNHLY, CDR2 FYNNEI. There are 16 residues in the CDR3. The ends lost 5 bases at V and 2 bases at J; junction bases unmatched: 8. The CDR3 sequence is CASSSRDRDHTDTQYF. CDR3 in DNA: TGTGCCAGCAGTTCCCGGGACAGGGACCACACAGATACGCAGTATTTT.

This clonotype was counted between two and nine times. The chain joins TRBV2 to TRBJ2-3; D ambiguous. V was clipped by 6 bases and J by 4 bases, with 8 bases between them. Germline V lookup: CDR1 SNHLY, CDR2 FYNNEI. There are 12 residues in the CDR3. The CDR3 here is CASSAPPDTQYF. In nucleotides, the CDR3 is TGTGCCAGCAGCGCCCCCCCAGATACGCAGTATTTT.

The sample holds many counts of this clonotype. V is TRBV7-2 and J is TRBJ2-3; perhaps TRBD1 as D (6 bases). Germline-derived CDR1 and CDR2 are SGHTA and FQGNSA. The V and J ends lost 5 bases and 0 bases respectively, with 27 bases between them. The CDR3 loop spans 20 amino acids. The CDR3 DNA sequence: TGTGCCAGCAGCGACGGGTTAGGACAGCAAATTGTCGCTAGCACAGATACGCAGTATTTT. This encodes CASSDGLGQQIVASTDTQYF.

The gene calls are TRBV7-9 and TRBJ1-2; D remains unclear. Per germline, CDR1 SEHNR and CDR2 FQNEAQ (reference sequence). The length of the CDR3 is 16 residues. V was clipped by 5 bases and J by 5 bases, with 21 bases between them. For the CDR3, the DNA is TGTGCCAGCAGCCCCCCAGTGGGGTCCCTTTTATATGGCTACACCTTC. It codes for CASSPPVGSLLYGYTF.

This clonotype was counted ten times or more. The CDR3 protein is CASKMGGEEQFF. CDR3 in DNA: TGTGCCAGCAAGATGGGGGGCGAGGAGCAGTTCTTC. V usage is TRBV7-9 and J usage is TRBJ2-1, with D perhaps being TRBD1 or TRBD2 (6 bases each). The V gene lost 7 bases and the J gene lost 10 bases, with 14 bases spanning the gap. This CDR3 comprises 12 residues. Germline CDR1 reads SEHNR; CDR2 reads FQNEAQ (reference sequence).

This clonotype has more than one count but fewer than ten. V and J are TRBV7-9 and TRBJ2-1, with TRBD2 as a possible D gene (7 bases). Germline V lookup: CDR1 SEHNR, CDR2 FQNEAQ (reference sequence). The CDR3 runs 15 residues. The V and J ends lost 3 bases and 5 bases respectively, with 14 bases between them. Here the CDR3 DNA reads TGTGCCAGCAGCTTTTGGGGGCTAGCGGACAATGAGCAGTTCTTC. It is translated as CASSFWGLADNEQFF. Full variable domain (remainder filled in from reference TRBV7-9 and TRBJ2-1): DTGVSQNPRHKITKRGQNVTFRCDPISEHNRLYWYRQTLGQGPEFLTYFQNEAQLEKSRLLSDRFSAERPKGSFSTLEIQRTEQGDSAMYLCASSFWGLADNEQFFGPGTRLTVL.

Details on this clonotype: A much larger clone differs from this one at a single base, so this may be a read error. This chain uses TRBV7-9 with TRBJ2-7, with 7 bases identical to TRBD1. The CDR3 contains 15 residues. Germline V gene lookup returns CDR1 SEHNR and CDR2 FQNEAQ (reference sequence). V shed 5 bases, J shed 3 bases, and the junction held 10 bases outside the gene matches. The CDR3 loop reads CASSTRTGSDYEQYF. DNA of the CDR3: TGTGCCAGCAGCACGAGGACAGGCTCCGACTACGAGCAGTACTTC.

This clonotype appeared a few times. J is TRBJ1-2 and V is TRBV7-6, with D uncertain. The germline V gene has CDR1 SGHVS and CDR2 FNYEAQ. Trimming took off 2 bases at V and 5 bases at J, with 9 bases between the two ends. The CDR3 has 13 residues. The CDR3 region has the DNA TGTGCCAGCAGCTTAATTGGCCCTTATGGCTACACCTTC. Amino acids: CASSLIGPYGYTF.

This clonotype was counted ten times or more. The CDR3 DNA reads as TGTGCCAGCAGTTACTCGGGGAACTCCTACGAGCAGTACTTC. The encoded protein is CASSYSGNSYEQYF. The chain carries TRBV6-6 and TRBJ2-7, with D uncertain. Germline lookup yields CDR1 MNHNY and CDR2 SVGAGI (reference sequence). Between the trimmed V and J ends, which lost 0 bases and 0 bases, there was a span of 6 bases. The CDR3 spans 14 residues.

CDR3 protein: CASSSQGRSEAFF. The CDR3 coding sequence is TGTGCCAGCAGCTCCCAGGGTCGCAGTGAAGCTTTCTTT. The chain employs TRBV5-6 and TRBJ1-1, with D tentatively TRBD1 (5 bases). The CDR3 contains 13 residues. Germline CDR1 reads SGHDT; CDR2 reads YYEEEE. V lost 3 bases and J 7 bases, leaving 13 bases between the germline ends.